Below are 21 T cell receptor beta chains sequenced from a single sample in a study of T cell repertoires in cytomegalovirus infection. TCRdb processed the reads anew with MiXCR; each CDR3 protein has one entry. The sample has 650,000 to 900,000 distinct CDR3 sequences, roughly 29% seen once. No antigen has been identified for these receptors. This sample comprised cultured CD8+ T cells from PBMCs, obtained from culture after CMV antigen stimulation. Every receptor here comes from a human donor in good health (CMV status not recorded). Some clones in this sample may be carry-over from other donors' samples.

V usage is TRBV12-3 or TRBV12-4 and J usage is TRBJ2-3, with D perhaps matching TRBD1 (6 bases). The CDR3 sequence is 15 residues long. V lost 4 bases and J lost 2, with 13 bases in between. The CDR3 protein is CASSWTDLNTDTQYF. The CDR3 DNA follows: TGTGCCAGCAGTTGGACAGATCTAAACACAGATACGCAGTATTTT.

This clonotype was seen a few times. The chain combines TRBV5-5 with TRBJ2-5; maybe TRBD1 (5 bases). The V gene lost 4 bases and the J gene lost 1 base, with 17 bases spanning the gap. The CDR3 consists of 16 residues. Germline V gives CDR1 SGHKS, CDR2 YYEKEE (reference sequence). The CDR3 loop reads CASSPGQGRIQETQYF. In nucleotides, the CDR3 is TGTGCCAGCAGCCCTGGACAAGGGCGAATCCAAGAGACCCAGTACTTC.

This clonotype was seen repeatedly, ten times or more. This chain uses TRBV7-2 with TRBJ2-5; 12 nucleotides align to TRBD2. Germline CDR1 SGHTA, CDR2 FQGNSA. The J segment lost 5 bases and the V segment lost 5 bases, leaving 9 bases of the junction unmatched. The CDR3 runs to 16 residues. The CDR3 coding sequence is TGTGCCAGCAGCGCCCAACTAGCGGGGGGAAGGGAGACCCAGTACTTC. It yields the protein CASSAQLAGGRETQYF.

This chain uses TRBV19 with TRBJ1-1, with TRBD1 identical over 9 bases. With V trimmed by 9 bases and J by 1 base, 9 bases remained unmatched. Germline V gene sequence: CDR1 LNHDA, CDR2 SQIVND (reference sequence). The CDR3 loop spans 15 amino acids. The CDR3 sequence: CASLHIQGANTEAFF. In nucleotides, the CDR3 is TGTGCCAGCCTGCACATACAGGGGGCGAACACTGAAGCTTTCTTT.

V and J are TRBV27 and TRBJ1-1; TRBD1 is a possible D gene (5 bases). This CDR3 is 13 amino acids long. The germline V gene encodes CDR1 MNHEY and CDR2 SMNVEV (reference sequence). Trimming stripped 7 bases from V and 5 bases from J, with 14 bases between. The CDR3 nucleotides read TGTGCCAGCAAGGTGGGGGGAAGGACTGAAGCTTTCTTT. Amino acid sequence: CASKVGGRTEAFF.

The V gene is TRBV7-4, the J gene TRBJ1-1; possibly TRBD1 for D (5 bases). Trimming left V 2 bases short and J 1 base short, with 11 bases between. CDR3 length equals 15 residues. Germline V gene sequence: CDR1 SGHVT, CDR2 SQSDAQ. The CDR3 sequence is CASSLNWGTNTEAFF. DNA for the CDR3: TGTGCCAGCAGCTTAAATTGGGGGACGAACACTGAAGCTTTCTTT.

The V gene is TRBV5-1, the J gene TRBJ2-1; D may be TRBD1 or TRBD2 (5 bases each). Trimming pared 0 bases from V and 6 bases from J, leaving 13 bases between. The CDR3 extends over 15 amino acids. From germline, CDR1 is SGHRS and CDR2 YFSETQ. This CDR3 is CASSLGDALGNEQFF. The CDR3 region has the DNA TGCGCCAGCAGCTTGGGGGACGCCCTGGGCAATGAGCAGTTCTTC. Looking up the rest from reference TRBV5-1 and TRBJ2-1 gives the full variable domain: KAGVTQTPRYLIKTRGQQVTLSCSPISGHRSVSWYQQTPGQGLQFLFEYFSETQRNKGNFPGRFSGRQFSNSRSEMNVSTLELGDSALYLCASSLGDALGNEQFFGPGTRLTVL.

The rearrangement uses TRBV11-1 and TRBJ2-1; TRBD2 agrees at 7 bases. The tail of the sequence fits TRBJ2-7 better, so the J call may be wrong. CDR3 size: 16 residues. Germline CDR1 reads SGHAT; CDR2 reads FQDESV (reference sequence). CDR3 residues: CASSPSGLRSYNEQYF. The CDR3 DNA sequence: TGTGCCAGCAGCCCATCGGGACTACGTTCCTACAATGAGCAGTACTTC.

This clonotype has only a few counts. The J gene is TRBJ1-4, the V gene TRBV7-6, with D maybe TRBD1 (6 bases). This CDR3 is built from 14 residues. Trimming stripped 6 bases from V and 4 bases from J, with 12 bases between. Germline V CDR1 and CDR2: SGHVS, FNYEAQ. The CDR3 here is CASSRQGINEKLFF. The CDR3 nucleotides are TGTGCCAGCAGTCGCCAGGGGATTAATGAAAAACTGTTTTTT. Complete variable domain (other parts from reference TRBV7-6 and TRBJ1-4): GAGVSQSPRYKVTKRGQDVALRCDPISGHVSLYWYRQALGQGPEFLTYFNYEAQQDKSGLPNDRFSAERPEGSISTLTIQRTEQRDSAMYRCASSRQGINEKLFFGSGTQLSVL.

This clonotype was observed a few times. The CDR3 DNA is TGTGCCAGTAAGGACAGGGCGAACACCGGGGAGCTGTTTTTT. Amino acids: CASKDRANTGELFF. The genes are TRBV9 and TRBJ2-2; 8 bases agree with TRBD1. The CDR3 extends over 14 amino acids. CDR1 and CDR2 from the germline V gene are SGDLS and YYNGEE. Unmatched junction bases numbered 3, after V lost 8 bases and J lost 0 bases. The full variable domain, with the rest looked up from reference TRBV9 and TRBJ2-2, is DSGVTQTPKHLITATGQRVTLRCSPRSGDLSVYWYQQSLDQGLQFLIQYYNGEERAKGNILERFSAQQFPDLHSELNLSSLELGDSALYFCASKDRANTGELFFGEGSRLTVL.

This clonotype was counted at least ten times. This chain links TRBV7-2 with TRBJ2-1, with D hard to call. V lost 2 bases and J lost 4, with 6 bases in between. This CDR3 has 13 amino acids. Per germline, CDR1 SGHTA and CDR2 FQGNSA. The CDR3: CASSLNGYNEQFF. The CDR3 DNA follows: TGTGCCAGCAGCTTAAACGGTTACAATGAGCAGTTCTTC.

The chain employs TRBV29-1 and TRBJ1-2; D is uncertain. The ends were cut back, 0 bases at V and 4 bases at J, with 3 bases in the middle. In germline, CDR1 is SQVTM, CDR2 ANQGSEA. The CDR3 is made up of 11 amino acids. The CDR3 nucleotides are TGCAGCGTTGAAGATACCTATGGCTACACCTTC. Translation: CSVEDTYGYTF.

CDR3 loop: CASSVAGLPRFNEQFF. The CDR3 nucleotides read TGTGCCAGCAGCGTAGCGGGGCTCCCCCGTTTCAATGAGCAGTTCTTC. V is TRBV9 and J is TRBJ2-1; the D gene could be TRBD1 or TRBD2 (5 bases each). CDR1 and CDR2 (germline): SGDLS, YYNGEE. This CDR3 is 16 amino acids long. V lost 0 bases to trimming and J lost 6 bases, with 16 bases between them.

This clonotype was seen a handful of times. The CDR3 region has the DNA TGTGCCAGCAGCCCAGGAGCAGGGGGCGATGAGACCCAGTACTTC. Encoded protein: CASSPGAGGDETQYF. The V and J genes are TRBV11-2 and TRBJ2-5, with 8 bases fitting TRBD1. With 5 bases clipped from V and 5 bases from J, the junction kept 10 bases outside the gene matches. This CDR3 region has 15 residues. Germline-derived CDR1 and CDR2 are SGHAT and FQNNGV.

Ten or more counts support this clonotype. The J gene is TRBJ2-1, the V gene TRBV6-2 or TRBV6-3; 9 bases are shared with TRBD1. From germline, CDR1 is MNHEY and CDR2 SVGEGT. The CDR3 totals 16 residues. Unmatched junction bases numbered 10, after V lost 9 bases and J lost 1 base. CDR3 bases: TGTGCCAGTACACCCGGGGACAGGGCGTCCTACAATGAGCAGTTCTTC. Encoded protein: CASTPGDRASYNEQFF.

The chain couples TRBV14 to TRBJ2-2, with 14 bases lining up with TRBD2. Germline trimming cut 0 bases from V and 6 bases from J; bases unmatched to any gene: 3. Germline values: CDR1 SGHDN, CDR2 FVKESK. CDR3 length: 17 residues. CDR3 loop: CASSQESGLAGAGELFF. The CDR3 region has the DNA TGTGCCAGCAGCCAAGAATCGGGACTAGCGGGGGCCGGGGAGCTGTTTTTT.

The genes are TRBV2 and TRBJ2-7; 9 bases match TRBD1. This CDR3 comprises 12 residues. The junction had 1 base not matched to a gene; V was cut back by 6 bases and J by 4 bases. Per germline, CDR1 SNHLY and CDR2 FYNNEI. The CDR3 sequence: CASRDRGYEQYV. The CDR3 DNA sequence: TGTGCCAGCAGAGACAGGGGGTACGAGCAGTACGTC.

Only a few counts were recorded for this clonotype. This chain connects TRBV19 to TRBJ2-5; 7 bases agree with TRBD2. CDR1 is LNHDA, CDR2 SQIVND, per germline (reference sequence). CDR3 length: 16 amino acids. V gave up 5 bases and J gave up 2 bases; unmatched junction bases: 11. CDR3 region: CASSGGVGGRQETQYF. DNA of the CDR3: TGTGCCAGTAGTGGCGGCGTGGGAGGGAGACAAGAGACCCAGTACTTC. The whole variable domain, filled in from reference TRBV19 and TRBJ2-5, reads DGGITQSPKYLFRKEGQNVTLSCEQNLNHDAMYWYRQDPGQGLRLIYYSQIVNDFQKGDIAEGYSVSREKKESFPLTVTSAQKNPTAFYLCASSGGVGGRQETQYFGPGTRLLVL.

In its sample, this clonotype was seen a few times. The CDR3 region is CASSKGRFYGYTF. The DNA of the CDR3 is TGCGCCAGCAGCAAGGGACGGTTCTATGGCTACACCTTC. This rearrangement joins TRBV10-1 to TRBJ1-2; the D gene is possibly TRBD1 (5 bases). CDR1 is WNHNN, CDR2 SYGVQD, per germline (reference sequence). Trimming removed 6 bases at V and 4 bases at J, with 12 bases between. The CDR3 is made up of 13 amino acids.

This clonotype has ten or more counts. Sequence at one end of the junction differs from germline and may be a read error. The chain carries TRBV7-7 and TRBJ2-1; 8 bases agree with TRBD2. CDR3 length: 15 residues. Germline-derived CDR1 and CDR2 are SSHAT and FNYEAQ (reference sequence). The CDR3 loop reads CASSTGTSSYNEQFF. CDR3 sequence (DNA): TGTGCTAGCAGCACGGGGACTAGCTCCTACAATGAGCAGTTCTTC.

This clonotype was counted only a few times. This chain uses TRBV20-1 with TRBJ2-7; D ambiguous. CDR1 is DFQATT and CDR2 is SNEGSKA in the germline V gene (reference sequence). This CDR3 spans 16 amino acids. V was trimmed by 5 bases and J by 1 base, leaving 21 bases between them. Written as DNA, the CDR3 is TGCAGTGCTTCAACGTGGGAAATGGGCCTTTCCTACGAGCAGTACTTC. Its translation: CSASTWEMGLSYEQYF.